Presented here are 32 T cell receptor beta chains from one specimen sequenced in a study of regulatory T cells in long-lasting Graves disease. Regarding time point: newly diagnosed GD, antithyroid drugs for less than 3 months. RNA extracted from PBMCs served as the sequencing template. Arm-PCR with iRepertoire HTBI primers amplified the CDR3 regions for these TCR beta libraries. TCRdb recomputed calls from the multiplex PCR reads with MiXCR, one row per CDR3 protein. This sample has 350,000 to 500,000 distinct CDR3 sequences, with around 15% found just once. These records were also assigned to another study, of T cells in Graves' hyperthyroidism and ophthalmopathy.

The material was peripheral blood mononuclear cells (PBMCs), obtained at new diagnosis, from a patient treated with antithyroid drugs. The receptors shown here come from a woman aged 18-29 years with Graves disease.

This clonotype was counted only a few times. The gene calls are TRBV7-9 and TRBJ2-4, with D hard to call. V was pared by 2 bases and J by 7 bases, with 9 bases between. The CDR3 runs 13 residues. Germline V lookup: CDR1 SEHNR, CDR2 FQNEAQ (reference sequence). CDR3 residues: CASSLQDRNIQYF. DNA of the CDR3: TGTGCCAGCAGCTTACAGGATAGGAACATTCAGTACTTC.

This clonotype was counted at least ten times. V gene TRBV6-1 combines with J gene TRBJ2-6, with a tentative D call TRBD1 (6 bases). There are 19 residues in the CDR3. The V gene's germline CDR1 is MNHNS and CDR2 SASEGT. V lost 6 bases and J 0 bases, leaving 21 bases between the germline ends. CDR3 sequence reads: CASSPWADRPSSGANVLTF. The CDR3 region has the DNA TGTGCCAGCAGCCCATGGGCGGACAGACCCTCCTCTGGGGCCAACGTCCTGACTTTC.

Turning to this clonotype: A much bigger clone sits one base away, suggesting this may be a read error. V gene TRBV20-1 combines with J gene TRBJ2-7; perhaps TRBD2 as D (5 bases). V was cut by 5 bases and J by 5 bases, with 19 bases left in between. CDR1 is DFQATT, CDR2 SNEGSKA, per germline (reference sequence). The CDR3 length is 14 residues. CDR3 sequence reads: CSAPSSGNWDEQYF. The DNA of the CDR3 is TGCAGTGCTCCTTCATCCGGGAACTGGGACGAGCAGTACTTC.

This clonotype was found a few times. The chain recombines TRBV6-2 or TRBV6-3 with TRBJ2-5, with D hard to call. Germline loops: CDR1 MNHEY, CDR2 SVGEGT. The ends were cut back, 11 bases at V and 4 bases at J, with 20 bases in the middle. This CDR3 has 14 residues. The CDR3 sequence is CACHNPPRAETQYF. CDR3 bases: TGTGCCTGCCACAACCCCCCCCGCGCAGAGACCCAGTACTTC.

This clonotype appeared many times. The chain employs TRBV29-1 and TRBJ2-1, with 12 positions matching TRBD2. Germline V gene data show CDR1 as SQVTM and CDR2 as ANQGSEA. CDR3 length equals 14 residues. The trim removed 6 bases at V and 4 bases at J, leaving 4 bases unmatched. The CDR3 nucleotides are TGCAGCGTCCCGACTAGCGGGAGATACAATGAGCAGTTCTTC. Its translation is CSVPTSGRYNEQFF.

This clonotype has at least ten counts. The rearrangement joins TRBV7-2 to TRBJ2-3; D is unresolved. V shed 8 bases and J shed 6 bases, with 12 bases lying between them. CDR3 length: 12 amino acids. Germline V gene lookup returns CDR1 SGHTA and CDR2 FQGNSA. The CDR3 nucleotides read TGTGCCAGCCCCCGGCCCACGGATACGCAGTATTTT. Protein: CASPRPTDTQYF.

V gene TRBV11-2 combines with J gene TRBJ2-3, with 12 bases lining up with TRBD2. The CDR3 spans 16 residues. Per germline, CDR1 SGHAT and CDR2 FQNNGV. Trimming took 8 bases from V and 2 from J; bases not matched to a gene: 8. The CDR3 sequence is CASSELAGGTTDTQYF. CDR3 DNA sequence: TGTGCCAGCTCAGAACTAGCGGGAGGTACCACAGATACGCAGTATTTT. The full variable domain, its missing parts supplied by reference TRBV11-2 and TRBJ2-3, is EAGVAQSPRYKIIEKRQSVAFWCNPISGHATLYWYQQILGQGPKLLIQFQNNGVVDDSQLPKDRFSAERLKGVDSTLKIQPAKLEDSAVYLCASSELAGGTTDTQYFGPGTRLTVL.

The chain joins TRBV12-3 or TRBV12-4 to TRBJ2-3; D is possibly TRBD2 (8 bases). The ends were cut back, 5 bases at V and 3 bases at J, with 30 bases in the middle. The length of the CDR3 is 20 residues. The chain's CDR3 is CASSPRGGGTVAGGTDTQYF. DNA of the CDR3: TGTGCCAGCAGTCCACGGGGGGGGGGGACCGTGGCAGGGGGTACAGATACGCAGTATTTT.

This clonotype was observed a few times. The chain carries TRBV29-1 and TRBJ2-2; TRBD1 matches at 8 bases. The CDR3 length is 13 residues. Unmatched junction bases numbered 8, after V lost 7 bases and J lost 7 bases. Germline-derived CDR1 and CDR2 are SQVTM and ANQGSEA. DNA of the CDR3: TGCAGCGGGTCGACAGGGGTTGGCGGGGAGCTGTTTTTT. Residues: CSGSTGVGGELFF.

At least ten counts were recorded for this clonotype. The chain recombines TRBV6-1 with TRBJ1-2; unclear D gene. CDR1 and CDR2 (germline): MNHNS, SASEGT. V was pared by 7 bases and J by 3 bases, with 15 bases between. The CDR3 runs 14 residues. The CDR3 DNA sequence: TGTGCCAGCACTCGGACGACTAAGGACTATGGCTACACCTTC. It specifies CASTRTTKDYGYTF.

There are a few counts of this clonotype. V gene TRBV7-2 combines with J gene TRBJ2-7, with D possibly being TRBD1 or TRBD2 (6 bases each). Trimming cost V 1 base and J 6 bases, with 13 bases left between them. The CDR3 has 14 amino acids. The germline gives CDR1 SGHTA, CDR2 FQGNSA. CDR3 DNA sequence: TGTGCCAGCAGCTTAGGTGGGGGGCCCTCCGAGCAGTACTTC. It translates to CASSLGGGPSEQYF.

There are many counts of this clonotype. J is TRBJ2-1 and V is TRBV7-3; D unclear. Trimming took off 3 bases at V and 7 bases at J, with 13 bases between the two ends. Germline CDR1 reads SGHTA; CDR2 reads FQGTGA. The CDR3 has 14 residues. CDR3 amino acids: CASSLSPARNEQFF. As DNA, the CDR3 is TGTGCCAGCAGCTTGTCGCCCGCAAGAAATGAGCAGTTCTTC.

This clonotype was observed many times. The rearrangement links TRBV6-1 to TRBJ2-7; weak D call: TRBD1 (5 bases). V gave up 5 bases and J gave up 6 bases, with 17 bases separating them. From germline, CDR1 is MNHNS and CDR2 SASEGT. CDR3 length: 14 residues. The CDR3 spells CASSQPFQGSEQYF. The CDR3 DNA reads TGTGCCAGCAGTCAACCGTTTCAGGGTTCCGAGCAGTACTTC.

J is TRBJ2-1 and V is TRBV6-1; the D gene is possibly TRBD2 (5 bases). CDR3 length: 15 amino acids. Germline CDR1 is MNHNS and CDR2 is SASEGT. V lost 6 bases, J lost 2 bases, and 14 bases lay in between. The CDR3 region is CASSSSGTPYNEQFF. The CDR3 DNA is TGTGCCAGCAGCTCGAGCGGAACCCCCTACAATGAGCAGTTCTTC.

The J gene is TRBJ2-7, the V gene TRBV18, with D perhaps TRBD1 or TRBD2 (5 bases each). Germline lookup yields CDR1 KGHSH and CDR2 LQKENI. This CDR3 comprises 19 residues. Between the trimmed V and J ends, which lost 2 bases and 0 bases, there was a span of 23 bases. The CDR3 is CASSPVRQGDHRASYEQYF. DNA for the CDR3: TGTGCCAGCTCACCAGTGAGGCAGGGAGACCACCGAGCCTCCTACGAGCAGTACTTC.

This clonotype was detected many times. The chain employs TRBV20-1 and TRBJ1-2; D unclear. The V gene's germline CDR1 is DFQATT and CDR2 SNEGSKA (reference sequence). Trimming took off 6 bases at V and 4 bases at J, with 12 bases between the two ends. CDR3 length: 12 residues. Written as DNA, the CDR3 is TGCAGTGCCCTGACCCCTAGCTATGGCTACACCTTC. Amino acids: CSALTPSYGYTF.

There are a few counts of this clonotype. The chain has TRBV20-1 and TRBJ2-7, with D maybe TRBD1 (6 bases). Looked up from germline, CDR1 is DFQATT and CDR2 is SNEGSKA (reference sequence). V shed 4 bases and J shed 3 bases, with 16 bases lying between them. CDR3 length equals 14 residues. CDR3 coding DNA: TGCAGTGCTATGCCAGACAGGACCCGCTACGAGCAGTACTTC. This translates into CSAMPDRTRYEQYF.

The J gene is TRBJ1-5, the V gene TRBV3-1, with 7 bases lining up with TRBD1. The CDR3 consists of 18 residues. The germline V gene has CDR1 LGHDT and CDR2 YNNKEL (reference sequence). V lost 1 base and J lost 0; bases outside the gene matches: 9. The CDR3: CASSQVPGGHYSNQPQHF. DNA for the CDR3: TGTGCCAGCAGCCAAGTCCCAGGGGGGCATTATAGCAATCAGCCCCAGCATTTT.

The rearrangement joins TRBV28 to TRBJ2-7; 10 nucleotides align to TRBD2. Germline CDR1 is MDHEN and CDR2 is SYDVKM. Unmatched junction bases numbered 14, after V lost 6 bases and J lost 3 bases. This CDR3 region has 17 residues. The CDR3 region is CASSHGIAGGSNYEQYF. The CDR3 bases are TGTGCCAGCAGCCACGGCATAGCGGGAGGTTCAAACTACGAGCAGTACTTC.

This clonotype was found a few times. This chain connects TRBV6-5 to TRBJ2-3, with 7 bases aligning to TRBD1. Germline CDR1 reads MNHEY; CDR2 reads SVGAGI. With V trimmed by 1 base and J by 8 bases, 9 bases remained unmatched. The CDR3 length is 15 residues. The CDR3 DNA is TGTGCCAGCAGTTACTTAGTCCGGGACAGAGGTACGCAGTATTTT. The encoded protein is CASSYLVRDRGTQYF.

This rearrangement joins TRBV2 to TRBJ2-2; maybe TRBD2 (5 bases). The CDR3 is made up of 13 amino acids. The ends were cut back, 7 bases at V and 5 bases at J, with 11 bases in the middle. Looked up from germline, CDR1 is SNHLY and CDR2 is FYNNEI. CDR3 sequence: CASKYGETGELFF. The CDR3 DNA follows: TGTGCCAGCAAATACGGGGAAACCGGGGAGCTGTTTTTT.

With regard to this clonotype: The conserved phenylalanine or tryptophan is not found at the CDR3 terminus, so this likely reflects a read error. The V call is TRBV7-8, the J call TRBJ2-1; D is possibly TRBD2 (6 bases). Germline values: CDR1 SGHVS, CDR2 FQNEAQ. The V and J ends lost 3 bases and 10 bases respectively, with 19 bases between them. This CDR3 region has 15 residues. The CDR3 loop reads CASSLTNGRLREQFV. The CDR3, as DNA: TGTGCCAGCAGCTTGACTAACGGGAGACTTAGGGAGCAGTTCGTC.

This clonotype was counted many times. V and J are TRBV5-4 and TRBJ2-7, with a possible D match to TRBD1 (5 bases). This CDR3 region has 14 residues. Germline V gene lookup returns CDR1 SGHNT and CDR2 YYREEE (reference sequence). Trimming removed 4 bases at V and 4 bases at J, with 15 bases between. CDR3 sequence (DNA): TGTGCCAGCAGCCGGACGGACACGCTATACGAGCAGTACTTC. This sequence encodes CASSRTDTLYEQYF.

This clonotype was counted only a few times. The chain employs TRBV9 and TRBJ1-1; possible D gene TRBD1, 5 bases. CDR3 length: 15 amino acids. Germline-derived CDR1 and CDR2 are SGDLS and YYNGEE. Deletions cut 0 bases from V and 2 bases from J, with 11 bases between. The CDR3 nucleotides read TGTGCCAGCAGCGTAGCCATTCAGGGTAACACTGAAGCTTTCTTT. It is translated as CASSVAIQGNTEAFF.

This chain connects TRBV5-5 to TRBJ2-3; TRBD1 might be the D (5 bases). This CDR3 has 14 residues. The V gene's germline CDR1 is SGHKS and CDR2 YYEKEE (reference sequence). Trimming cost V 5 bases and J 2 bases, with 12 bases left between them. The CDR3 sequence is CASSDRPFTDTQYF. The CDR3 DNA sequence: TGTGCCAGCAGTGACAGACCGTTCACAGATACGCAGTATTTT.

In this sample, this clonotype turned up many times. The rearrangement uses TRBV27 and TRBJ1-6; TRBD1 is a possible D gene (6 bases). Germline CDR1 reads MNHEY; CDR2 reads SMNVEV (reference sequence). Trimming cost V 5 bases and J 8 bases, with 22 bases left between them. The CDR3 sequence is 17 residues long. CDR3 sequence (DNA): TGTGCCAGCAGTCCCCGAGGGGGGGTGATCCGGTATTCACCCCTCCACTTT. This sequence encodes CASSPRGGVIRYSPLHF.

This clonotype was seen many times. The CDR3 DNA reads as TGTGCCAGCAGCTTACTCGCTGAAGCTTTCTTT. As protein: CASSLLAEAFF. The J gene is TRBJ1-1, the V gene TRBV7-2; no clear D gene. Deletions cut 2 bases from V and 6 bases from J, with 4 bases between. The CDR3 consists of 11 residues. The germline CDR1 and CDR2 sequences are SGHTA and FQGNSA. The full variable domain, its missing parts supplied by reference TRBV7-2 and TRBJ1-1, is GAGVSQSPSNKVTEKGKDVELRCDPISGHTALYWYRQSLGQGLEFLIYFQGNSAPDKSGLPSDRFSAERTGGSVSTLTIQRTQQEDSAVYLCASSLLAEAFFGQGTRLTVV.

V is TRBV30 and J is TRBJ2-5; either TRBD1 or TRBD2 may supply D (5 bases each). The J call may be wrong; the DNA end is better matched by TRBJ2-1. From germline, CDR1 is GTSNPN and CDR2 SVGIG (reference sequence). The CDR3 spans 16 residues. The CDR3 DNA reads as TGTGCCTGGAGACCCTCCGGGACCTTCCCCTACAATGAGCAGTTCTTC. This codes for CAWRPSGTFPYNEQFF.

This clonotype was counted at least ten times. The V gene is TRBV12-3 or TRBV12-4, the J gene TRBJ1-1, with TRBD1 identical over 7 bases. V lost 3 bases, J lost 0 bases, and 10 bases stayed unmatched. The CDR3 extends over 17 amino acids. The CDR3 DNA is TGTGCCAGCAGTTTGCAAATGACGGGACAGATGAACACTGAAGCTTTCTTT. Translated, it gives CASSLQMTGQMNTEAFF.

This clonotype was observed at least ten times. The chain employs TRBV28 and TRBJ1-1; a weak D match, TRBD1 (6 bases). The CDR3 sequence is 14 residues long. CDR1 is MDHEN, CDR2 SYDVKM, per germline. Trimming pared 8 bases from V and 0 bases from J, leaving 13 bases between. CDR3 sequence: CASGPGAMNTEAFF. DNA for the CDR3: TGTGCCAGCGGCCCGGGGGCGATGAACACTGAAGCTTTCTTT.

A single count supports this clonotype. This chain connects TRBV2 to TRBJ1-1, with 8 bases identical to TRBD1. The CDR3 totals 14 residues. Germline CDR1 and CDR2: SNHLY and FYNNEI. V shed 6 bases, J shed 1 base, and the junction held 4 bases outside the gene matches. CDR3 sequence: CASRRTGRNTEAFF. CDR3 nucleotides: TGTGCCAGCAGAAGGACAGGGAGGAACACTGAAGCTTTCTTT.

This clonotype was seen a handful of times. The chain is built from TRBV29-1 and TRBJ1-1, with D maybe TRBD1 (5 bases). Trimming removed 6 bases from V and 1 base from J, with 12 bases in between. CDR3 size: 13 residues. Germline V lookup: CDR1 SQVTM, CDR2 ANQGSEA. In DNA form, the CDR3 reads TGCAGCGTCTCGATCCAGGGGAACACTGAAGCTTTCTTT. It yields the protein CSVSIQGNTEAFF.